The 25 T cell receptor beta chains below come from one sample, sequenced in a study of blood T cells in healthy people across ages. Next came a second PCR, run for roughly 7 to 12 cycles, which used a sample-barcoded 5' primer along with a J-beta primer mix. TCRdb processed the 5' RACE reads anew with MiXCR; each CDR3 protein has one entry. The table has 550,000 to 750,000 distinct CDR3 sequences, about 21% seen once. The sample was blood. All receptors come from a man in his 70s in good health.

This clonotype was observed a few times. This chain joins TRBV19 and TRBJ2-2, with D unclear. Trimming shortened V by 1 base and J by 7 bases, and 7 bases separated the two germline ends. Germline V gives CDR1 LNHDA, CDR2 SQIVND (reference sequence). The CDR3 is made up of 13 amino acids. In DNA, the CDR3 is TGTGCCAGTAGTATAGCGGGTATCGGGGAGCTGTTTTTT. Translation gives CASSIAGIGELFF. Together with reference TRBV19 and TRBJ2-2, the CDR3 gives the full variable domain: DGGITQSPKYLFRKEGQNVTLSCEQNLNHDAMYWYRQDPGQGLRLIYYSQIVNDFQKGDIAEGYSVSREKKESFPLTVTSAQKNPTAFYLCASSIAGIGELFFGEGSRLTVL.

This clonotype has only a few counts. The chain joins TRBV7-8 to TRBJ2-1, with 7 bases that match TRBD2. The CDR3 covers 15 residues. The germline V gene has CDR1 SGHVS and CDR2 FQNEAQ. V trimming: 5 bases; J trimming: 6 bases; junction bases outside the gene matches: 10. The CDR3 nucleotides read TGTGCCAGCAGCGCATGGGAGGGAAATATCAATGAGCAGTTCTTC. As protein: CASSAWEGNINEQFF.

This clonotype was recorded at least ten times. This chain connects TRBV20-1 to TRBJ2-5; the match to TRBD2 covers 8 bases. The J segment lost 4 bases and the V segment lost 2 bases, leaving 9 bases of the junction unmatched. From germline, CDR1 is DFQATT and CDR2 SNEGSKA (reference sequence). CDR3 length equals 15 residues. The CDR3 here is CSARTHGGGIETQYF. CDR3 coding DNA: TGCAGTGCTAGAACCCACGGCGGGGGGATAGAGACCCAGTACTTC.

In DNA form, the CDR3 reads TGTGCCAGCAGCATCACCGGGAACTCCTACAATGAGCAGTTCTTC. This sequence encodes CASSITGNSYNEQFF. The gene calls are TRBV7-9 and TRBJ2-1; possibly TRBD2 for D (5 bases). V was clipped by 5 bases and J by 0 bases, with 11 bases between them. The CDR3 length is 15 residues. Looked up from germline, CDR1 is SEHNR and CDR2 is FQNEAQ (reference sequence).

This clonotype was seen a few times. The chain links TRBV12-5 to TRBJ2-3; tentative D call: TRBD1 (5 bases). CDR3 length: 13 amino acids. The germline V and J ends were trimmed by 4 bases and 2 bases, with 7 bases remaining between them. Germline V gives CDR1 LGHNT, CDR2 FRNRAP. DNA of the CDR3: TGTGCTAGTGGTTGGGGCCACACAGATACGCAGTATTTT. Translation: CASGWGHTDTQYF.

The J gene is TRBJ2-5, the V gene TRBV12-3 or TRBV12-4; TRBD2 agrees at 10 bases. The J call is doubtful: the DNA matches TRBJ2-1 better. This CDR3 region has 15 residues. DNA for the CDR3: TGTGCCAGCAGGGGCGGGACTAGCGAAGTGCCTGAGCAGTTCTTC. It specifies CASRGGTSEVPEQFF.

This clonotype was seen ten or more times. V gene TRBV6-1 combines with J gene TRBJ2-7, with D maybe TRBD1 (6 bases). V lost 2 bases and J 10 bases, leaving 9 bases between the germline ends. Looked up from germline, CDR1 is MNHNS and CDR2 is SASEGT. The CDR3 has 11 amino acids. The CDR3 is CASSERQVQYF. CDR3 in DNA: TGTGCCAGCAGTGAAAGACAGGTACAGTACTTC.

This clonotype was detected only a few times. The chain links TRBV6-2 or TRBV6-3 to TRBJ2-7; the D gene is possibly TRBD1 (6 bases). This CDR3 has 17 residues. CDR1 MNHEY and CDR2 SVGEGT come from the germline V gene. The ends were cut back, 6 bases at V and 1 base at J, with 22 bases in the middle. CDR3 in amino acids: CASRSLSPGHNSYEQYF. In DNA form, the CDR3 reads TGTGCCAGCAGAAGCCTATCGCCGGGACATAATTCCTACGAGCAGTACTTC.

This clonotype occurred a few times. The J gene is TRBJ2-7, the V gene TRBV20-1, with 9 nucleotides matching TRBD2. This CDR3 contains 15 residues. J was trimmed by 2 bases and V by 0 bases; bases with no gene match: 5. CDR1 DFQATT and CDR2 SNEGSKA come from the germline V gene (reference sequence). The CDR3 loop reads CSARDGAGGTYEQYF. Here the CDR3 DNA reads TGCAGTGCTAGAGATGGCGCGGGAGGGACCTACGAGCAGTACTTC.

V usage is TRBV3-1 and J usage is TRBJ2-3; D might be TRBD1 (6 bases). This CDR3 spans 15 amino acids. V was pared by 5 bases and J by 2 bases, with 14 bases between. Germline CDR1 and CDR2: LGHDT and YNNKEL (reference sequence). The CDR3, as DNA: TGTGCCAGCAGCGTCCAGGGGAGAACCACAGATACGCAGTATTTT. Amino acid sequence: CASSVQGRTTDTQYF.

The chain couples TRBV24-1 to TRBJ2-5, with a possible D match to TRBD1 (6 bases). Germline-derived CDR1 and CDR2 are KGHDR and SFDVKD. The CDR3 runs 16 residues. Between the trimmed V and J ends, which lost 5 bases and 4 bases, there was a span of 19 bases. This CDR3 is CATSAGTGPYRETQYF. The CDR3 DNA sequence: TGTGCCACCAGTGCGGGAACAGGGCCATATCGAGAGACCCAGTACTTC.

This clonotype was recorded a few times. The chain uses TRBV11-1 and TRBJ2-5, with D possibly TRBD1 on 5 matching bases. This CDR3 is 15 amino acids long. V gave up 7 bases and J gave up 2 bases, with 17 bases separating them. Germline V gene sequence: CDR1 SGHAT, CDR2 FQDESV (reference sequence). The CDR3 DNA sequence: TGTGCCAGCACCTGGACAAAAGGGAAACAAGAGACCCAGTACTTC. It specifies CASTWTKGKQETQYF.

This clonotype was recorded a few times. V and J are TRBV20-1 and TRBJ2-5, with 10 bases lining up with TRBD1. The J call may be faulty, since TRBJ2-1 better matches the DNA end. The CDR3 totals 15 residues. Per the germline V gene, CDR1 is DFQATT and CDR2 is SNEGSKA (reference sequence). The CDR3 spells CSARAPGQGLSEQFF. In nucleotides, the CDR3 is TGCAGTGCTAGGGCACCGGGACAGGGGTTGAGTGAGCAGTTCTTC.

About this clonotype itself: Sequence at one end of the junction differs from germline and may be a read error. The chain links TRBV2 to TRBJ2-3; D is unclear. CDR3 size: 11 residues. CDR1 and CDR2 from the germline V gene are SNHLY and FYNNEI. Written as DNA, the CDR3 is TGTGCCGGCAGTGAGTCGGAGATACAGTATTTT. This encodes CAGSESEIQYF.

CDR3 bases: TGCAGCGTTCCGGGGCGCACAGATACGCAGTATTTT. Translation gives CSVPGRTDTQYF. The rearrangement joins TRBV29-1 to TRBJ2-3; possibly TRBD1 or TRBD2 for D (5 bases each). Germline lookup yields CDR1 SQVTM and CDR2 ANQGSEA. Trimming removed 5 bases from V and 1 base from J, with 7 bases in between. The CDR3 runs 12 residues.

The V call is TRBV24-1, the J call TRBJ1-1, with TRBD1 matching 7 bases. J gave up 1 base and V 5 bases, and 3 bases lay outside the gene matches. Germline-derived CDR1 and CDR2 are KGHDR and SFDVKD. The CDR3 totals 14 residues. Here the CDR3 reads CATSAPGGNTEAFF. The DNA for the CDR3 is TGTGCCACCAGTGCTCCAGGGGGGAACACTGAAGCTTTCTTT.

This clonotype turned up a few times. This rearrangement joins TRBV6-2 or TRBV6-3 to TRBJ2-1; no clear D gene. The CDR3 length is 12 residues. Germline V gene data show CDR1 as MNHEY and CDR2 as SVGEGT. V was shortened by 7 bases and J by 9 bases, with 13 bases between the two germline ends. In nucleotides, the CDR3 is TGTGCCAGCACCTATTTCGGCAGTGAGCAGTTCTTC. Protein product: CASTYFGSEQFF.

This clonotype was seen a few times. J is TRBJ2-1 and V is TRBV9, with unresolved D. V gave up 0 bases and J gave up 3 bases, with 4 bases separating them. The CDR3 is 13 residues long. CDR1 is SGDLS, CDR2 YYNGEE, per germline. In DNA form, the CDR3 reads TGTGCCAGCAGCGTAGGGGACTACAATGAGCAGTTCTTC. Residues: CASSVGDYNEQFF.

Only a few counts were recorded for this clonotype. The J gene is TRBJ2-3, the V gene TRBV4-3, with 7 positions matching TRBD2. The CDR3 has 17 residues. The germline gives CDR1 LGHNA, CDR2 YSLEER. V lost 0 bases and J lost 3; bases outside the gene matches: 9. CDR3 nucleotide sequence: TGCGCCAGCAGCCAAGATGCACGGGCGGGAGTAACAGATACGCAGTATTTT. The encoded protein is CASSQDARAGVTDTQYF.

The chain joins TRBV6-5 to TRBJ2-5; D remains unclear. Judging by the DNA end, TRBJ2-7 fits better; the J call may be wrong. Germline-derived CDR1 and CDR2 are MNHEY and SVGAGI. There are 15 residues in the CDR3. CDR3 coding DNA: TGTGCCAGCAAAAAAAACCGGATGGATTCCTACGAGCAGTACTTC. Translating it yields CASKKNRMDSYEQYF.

This clonotype was counted between two and nine times. J is TRBJ2-1 and V is TRBV3-1; the match to TRBD2 covers 13 bases. Looked up from germline, CDR1 is LGHDT and CDR2 is YNNKEL (reference sequence). Losses at the gene ends were 2 bases for V and 6 bases for J; bases not matched to a gene: 16. There are 20 residues in the CDR3. CDR3 in amino acids: CASSQQVTGTSGIGGNEQFF. The CDR3 bases are TGTGCCAGCAGCCAACAGGTTACCGGGACTAGCGGGATAGGTGGCAATGAGCAGTTCTTC.

In this sample, this clonotype turned up a few times. The chain employs TRBV28 and TRBJ2-1; 11 bases agree with TRBD2. This CDR3 is 17 amino acids long. Germline values: CDR1 MDHEN, CDR2 SYDVKM. V was pared by 3 bases and J by 6 bases, with 10 bases of the junction left unmatched. Here the CDR3 DNA reads TGTGCCAGCAGTTTGATTTTTAGCGGGAGGGCCCTCAATGAGCAGTTCTTC. It codes for CASSLIFSGRALNEQFF. Full variable domain (outside the CDR3, taken from reference TRBV28 and TRBJ2-1): DVKVTQSSRYLVKRTGEKVFLECVQDMDHENMFWYRQDPGLGLRLIYFSYDVKMKEKGDIPEGYSVSREKKERFSLILESASTNQTSMYLCASSLIFSGRALNEQFFGPGTRLTVL.

This clonotype appeared a few times. The V gene is TRBV11-2, the J gene TRBJ2-1; weak D call: TRBD2 (6 bases). The CDR3 runs to 12 residues. The germline gives CDR1 SGHAT, CDR2 FQNNGV. V was clipped by 7 bases and J by 6 bases, with 10 bases between them. The CDR3 sequence: CASTTGGNEQFF. CDR3 nucleotide sequence: TGTGCCAGCACCACCGGGGGCAATGAGCAGTTCTTC.

Ten or more counts support this clonotype. The chain carries TRBV7-9 and TRBJ1-4; D not certain. This CDR3 comprises 16 residues. The germline gives CDR1 SEHNR, CDR2 FQNEAQ (reference sequence). With 1 base removed from V and 3 bases from J, the gap between germline ends came to 12 bases. The CDR3 DNA is TGTGCCAGCAGCTTAGGGAATGGAATACCTAATGAAAAACTGTTTTTT. This sequence encodes CASSLGNGIPNEKLFF.

This clonotype was counted only a few times. The chain has TRBV11-2 and TRBJ2-5, with 7 nucleotides matching TRBD1. Per the germline V gene, CDR1 is SGHAT and CDR2 is FQNNGV. This CDR3 has 15 residues. The junction had 6 bases not matched to a gene; V was cut back by 3 bases and J by 2 bases. The CDR3 is CASSFSGGPQETQYF. The CDR3 bases are TGTGCCAGCAGCTTTTCAGGGGGACCTCAAGAGACCCAGTACTTC.